This T cell receptor (beta chain) came from a study of T cells in Graves' hyperthyroidism and ophthalmopathy. It was RNA transcripts that yielded the amplified TCR beta CDR3 regions. First-round RT-PCR targeting the TCR CDR3 was performed with the HTBI primer set. TCRdb itself ran the multiplex PCR reads through MiXCR, one entry per CDR3 protein. The table includes some 510,000 distinct CDR3 sequences, around 20% detected once. The sample holds a few counts of this clonotype. The antigen is unknown. Findings and caveats of the study: Blood shared most expanded thyroid clonotypes above 0.001.

Uncontrolled infection, other autoimmune disease, pregnancy and lactation each barred patients from inclusion. Germline V gives CDR1 MDHEN, CDR2 SYDVKM. The CDR3 spans 15 residues. Between the trimmed V and J ends, which lost 4 bases and 5 bases, there was a span of 17 bases. The rearrangement uses TRBV28 and TRBJ2-5; tentative D call: TRBD1 (5 bases). This clonotype was sampled from a man between 18 and 29 years old with Graves' hyperthyroidism. Specimen: blood. The CDR3 DNA sequence: TGTGCCAGCAGTTCCATTCCCCCAGGGAAGGAGACCCAGTACTTC. Its translation is CASSSIPPGKETQYF.